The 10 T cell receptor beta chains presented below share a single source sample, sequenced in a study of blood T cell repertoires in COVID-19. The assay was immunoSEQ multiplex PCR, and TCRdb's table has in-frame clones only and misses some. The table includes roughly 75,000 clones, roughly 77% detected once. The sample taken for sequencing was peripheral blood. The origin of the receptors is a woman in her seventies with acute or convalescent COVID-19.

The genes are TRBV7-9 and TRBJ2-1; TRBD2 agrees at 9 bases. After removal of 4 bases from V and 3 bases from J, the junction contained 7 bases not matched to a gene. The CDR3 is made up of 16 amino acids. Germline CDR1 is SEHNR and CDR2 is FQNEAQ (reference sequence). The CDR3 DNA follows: TGTGCCAGCAGCTCACCGGGACTAGCCTACTACAATGAGCAGTTCTTC. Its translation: CASSSPGLAYYNEQFF.

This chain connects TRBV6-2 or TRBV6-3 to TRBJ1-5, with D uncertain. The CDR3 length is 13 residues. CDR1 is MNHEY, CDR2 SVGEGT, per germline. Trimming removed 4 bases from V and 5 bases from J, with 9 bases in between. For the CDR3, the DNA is TGTGCCAGCAGTTTTGAGTTATATCAGCCCCAGCATTTT. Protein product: CASSFELYQPQHF.

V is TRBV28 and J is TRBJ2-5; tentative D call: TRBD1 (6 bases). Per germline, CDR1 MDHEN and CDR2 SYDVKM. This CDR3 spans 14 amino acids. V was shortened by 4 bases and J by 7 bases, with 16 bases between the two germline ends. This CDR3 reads CASSWGTGLGTQYF. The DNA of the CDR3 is TGTGCCAGCAGTTGGGGAACAGGGCTAGGGACCCAGTACTTC. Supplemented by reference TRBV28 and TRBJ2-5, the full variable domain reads DVKVTQSSRYLVKRTGEKVFLECVQDMDHENMFWYRQDPGLGLRLIYFSYDVKMKEKGDIPEGYSVSREKKERFSLILESASTNQTSMYLCASSWGTGLGTQYFGPGTRLLVL.

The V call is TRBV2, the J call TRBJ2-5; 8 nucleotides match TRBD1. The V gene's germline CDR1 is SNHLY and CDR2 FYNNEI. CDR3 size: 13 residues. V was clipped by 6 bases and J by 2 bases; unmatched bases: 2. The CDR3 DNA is TGTGCCAGCAGCACAGGGGGACAAGAGACCCAGTACTTC. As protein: CASSTGGQETQYF.

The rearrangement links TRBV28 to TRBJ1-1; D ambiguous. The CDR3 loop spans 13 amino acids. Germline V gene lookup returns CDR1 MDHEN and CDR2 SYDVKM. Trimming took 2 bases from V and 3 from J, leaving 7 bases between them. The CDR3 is CASSLTAYTEAFF. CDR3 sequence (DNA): TGTGCCAGCAGTTTAACAGCCTACACTGAAGCTTTCTTT.

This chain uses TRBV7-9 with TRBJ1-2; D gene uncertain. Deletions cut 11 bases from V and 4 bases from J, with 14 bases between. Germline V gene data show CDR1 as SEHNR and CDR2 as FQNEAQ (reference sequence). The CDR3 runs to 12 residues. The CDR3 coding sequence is TGTGCCGAGGAAGAGGGAGCCTATGGCTACACCTTC. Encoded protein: CAEEEGAYGYTF.

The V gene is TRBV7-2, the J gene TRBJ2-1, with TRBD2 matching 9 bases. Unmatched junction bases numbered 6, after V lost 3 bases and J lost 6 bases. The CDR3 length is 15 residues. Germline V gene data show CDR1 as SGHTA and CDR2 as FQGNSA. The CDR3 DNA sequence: TGTGCCAGCAGCTTTCCGGGACTAGCATTCAATGAGCAGTTCTTC. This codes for CASSFPGLAFNEQFF.

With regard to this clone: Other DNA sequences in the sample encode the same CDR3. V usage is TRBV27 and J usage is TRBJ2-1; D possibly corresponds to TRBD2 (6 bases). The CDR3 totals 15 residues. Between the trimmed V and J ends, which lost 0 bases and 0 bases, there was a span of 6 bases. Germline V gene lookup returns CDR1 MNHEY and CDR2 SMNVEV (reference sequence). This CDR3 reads CASSLSGGSYNEQFF. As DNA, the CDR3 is TGTGCCAGCAGTTTATCCGGGGGCTCCTACAATGAGCAGTTCTTC.

In nucleotides, the CDR3 is TGTGCCAGTAGTAGCGGGACTTTGAACACCGGGGAGCTGTTTTTT. This codes for CASSSGTLNTGELFF. The V call is TRBV19, the J call TRBJ2-2, with D maybe TRBD2 (6 bases). The CDR3 has 15 amino acids. V lost 4 bases and J 1 base, leaving 10 bases between the germline ends. The germline V gene has CDR1 LNHDA and CDR2 SQIVND (reference sequence). The variable domain in full, completed from reference TRBV19 and TRBJ2-2, reads DGGITQSPKYLFRKEGQNVTLSCEQNLNHDAMYWYRQDPGQGLRLIYYSQIVNDFQKGDIAEGYSVSREKKESFPLTVTSAQKNPTAFYLCASSSGTLNTGELFFGEGSRLTVL.

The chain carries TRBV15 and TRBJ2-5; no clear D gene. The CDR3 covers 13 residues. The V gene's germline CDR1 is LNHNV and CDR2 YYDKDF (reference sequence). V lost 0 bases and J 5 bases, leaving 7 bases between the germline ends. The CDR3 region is CATSRDRSETQYF. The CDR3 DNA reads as TGTGCCACCAGCAGAGATCGTTCGGAGACCCAGTACTTC.